This entry concerns a single T cell receptor beta chain. The data stem from a study of control samples from healthy donors and cancer patients. Clones were sequenced by immunoSEQ multiplex PCR, and TCRdb holds only the in-frame ones, with some missing. The table has around 86,000 clones, roughly 90% seen once. The CDR3 totals 16 residues. The germline CDR1 and CDR2 sequences are SGHTA and FQGNSA. Trimming removed 1 base from V and 2 bases from J, with 13 bases in between. The chain couples TRBV7-2 to TRBJ2-3; TRBD2 might be the D (6 bases). This TCR was sampled from a woman aged 55-70 years with head and neck cancer. The sample was PBMCs. The CDR3 DNA reads TGTGCCAGCAGCTTAGATACGGGAGCGGTCACAGATACGCAGTATTTT. Its protein product is CASSLDTGAVTDTQYF.